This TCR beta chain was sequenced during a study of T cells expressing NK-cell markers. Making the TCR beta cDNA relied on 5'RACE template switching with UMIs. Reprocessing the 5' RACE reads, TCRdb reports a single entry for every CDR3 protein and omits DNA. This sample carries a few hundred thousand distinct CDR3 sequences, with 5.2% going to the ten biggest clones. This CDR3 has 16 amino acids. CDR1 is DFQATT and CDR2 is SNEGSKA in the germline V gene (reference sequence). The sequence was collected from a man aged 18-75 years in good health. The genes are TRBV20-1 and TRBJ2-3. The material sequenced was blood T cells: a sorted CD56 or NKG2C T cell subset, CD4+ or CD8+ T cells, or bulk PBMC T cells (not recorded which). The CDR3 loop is CSARVSERPPIDTQYF.